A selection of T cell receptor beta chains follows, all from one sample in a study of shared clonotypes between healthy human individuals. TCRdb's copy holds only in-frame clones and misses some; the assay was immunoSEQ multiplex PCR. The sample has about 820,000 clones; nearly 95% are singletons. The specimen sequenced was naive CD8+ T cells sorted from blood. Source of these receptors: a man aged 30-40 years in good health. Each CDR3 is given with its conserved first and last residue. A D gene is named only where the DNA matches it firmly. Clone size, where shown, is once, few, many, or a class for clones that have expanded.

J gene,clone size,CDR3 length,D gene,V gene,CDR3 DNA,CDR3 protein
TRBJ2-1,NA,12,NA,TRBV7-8,TGTGCCAGCCATCGTGACTACAATGAGCAGTTCTTC,CASHRDYNEQFF
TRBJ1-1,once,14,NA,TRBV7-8,TGTGCCAGCAGCCTGGACGTTATGAACACTGAAGCTTTCTTT,CASSLDVMNTEAFF
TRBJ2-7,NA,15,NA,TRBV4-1,TGCGCCAGCAGCCAAGAGTGGACCTTGTCCTACGAGCAGTACTTC,CASSQEWTLSYEQYF
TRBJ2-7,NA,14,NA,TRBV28,TGTGCCAGCAGTCCAAGAGGGAGTTCCTACGAGCAGTACTTC,CASSPRGSSYEQYF
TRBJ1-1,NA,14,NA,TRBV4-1,TGCGCCAGCAGCCAAGACGCGGGTTGGACTGAAGCTTTCTTT,CASSQDAGWTEAFF
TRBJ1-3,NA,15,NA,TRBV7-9,TGTGCCAGCAGCTTAGCTTCCGGGGAAGGAAACACCATATATTTT,CASSLASGEGNTIYF
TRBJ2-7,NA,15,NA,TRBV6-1,TGTGCCAGCAGTGACGGGACACTTGACTCCTACGAGCAGTACTTC,CASSDGTLDSYEQYF
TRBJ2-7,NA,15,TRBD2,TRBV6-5,TGTGCCAGCAGTAACCCTCGGGGGGGGTCCTACGAGCAGTACTTC,CASSNPRGGSYEQYF
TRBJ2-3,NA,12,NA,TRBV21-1,TGTGCCAGCAGCAATAGGTCAGATACGCAGTATTTT,CASSNRSDTQYF
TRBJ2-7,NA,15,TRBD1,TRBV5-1,TGCGCCAGCAGCTTGGCCGGGACAGGGTCCTACGAGCAGTACTTC,CASSLAGTGSYEQYF
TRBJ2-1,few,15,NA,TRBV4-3,TGCGCCAGCAGCCATCCCGACAGCTCCTACAATGAGCAGTTCTTC,CASSHPDSSYNEQFF
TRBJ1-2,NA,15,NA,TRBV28,TGTGCCAGCAGTAACCCCGCAGGGACGTTCTATGGCTACACCTTC,CASSNPAGTFYGYTF
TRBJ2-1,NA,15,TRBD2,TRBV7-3,TGTGCCAGCAGCATAGGGACTAGCGGGAGCGATGAGCAGTTCTTC,CASSIGTSGSDEQFF
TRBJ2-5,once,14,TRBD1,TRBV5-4,TGTGCCAGCGGGGACCGGGACAGCCAAGAGACCCAGTACTTC,CASGDRDSQETQYF
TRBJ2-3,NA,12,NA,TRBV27,TGTGCCAGCAGCCCCCTTGGGGCTACGCAGTATTTT,CASSPLGATQYF
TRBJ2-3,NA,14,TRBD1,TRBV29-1,TGCGGATCTGGGACAGGCTGGGGGACAGATACGCAGTATTTT,CGSGTGWGTDTQYF
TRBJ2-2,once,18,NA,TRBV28,TGTGCCAGCAGTTTTTGGGCTAGCGGACAGCTCCGTACCGGGGAGCTGTTTTTT,CASSFWASGQLRTGELFF
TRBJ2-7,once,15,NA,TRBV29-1,TGCAGCGTTGATATTATCGGCAAAGAGGCCTACGAGCAGTACTTC,CSVDIIGKEAYEQYF
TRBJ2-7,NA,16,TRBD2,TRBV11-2,TGTGCCAGCAGCTTAGCGGGAACTAGCGGGAGTTACGAGCAGTACTTC,CASSLAGTSGSYEQYF
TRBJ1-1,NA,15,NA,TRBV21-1,TGTGCCAGCAGCAAAGCACACAGTCGGAACACTGAAGCTTTCTTT,CASSKAHSRNTEAFF
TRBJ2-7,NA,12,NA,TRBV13,TGTGCCAGCAGCTCTCTGGGCTACGAGCAGTACTTC,CASSSLGYEQYF
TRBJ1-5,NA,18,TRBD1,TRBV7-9,TGTGCCAGCAGCTTAGGTGGGACAGGGGACCTCCTAGCCTCAGCCCAGCATTTT,CASSLGGTGDLLASAQHF